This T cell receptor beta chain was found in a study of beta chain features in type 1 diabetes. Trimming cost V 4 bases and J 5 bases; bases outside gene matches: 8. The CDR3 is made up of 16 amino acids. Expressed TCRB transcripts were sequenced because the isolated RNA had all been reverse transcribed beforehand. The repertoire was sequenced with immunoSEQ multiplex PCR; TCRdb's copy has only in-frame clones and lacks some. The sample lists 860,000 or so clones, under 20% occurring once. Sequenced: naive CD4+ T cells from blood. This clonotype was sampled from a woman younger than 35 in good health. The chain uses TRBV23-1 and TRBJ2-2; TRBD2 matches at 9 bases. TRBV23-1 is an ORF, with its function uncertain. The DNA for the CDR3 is TGCGCCAGCAGTCGTAACGGACTAGCGTCTACCGGGGAGCTGTTTTTT. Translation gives CASSRNGLASTGELFF.